This TCR beta chain derives from a study of blood T cells in healthy people across ages. The ends lost 6 bases at V and 2 bases at J; junction bases unmatched: 9. The CDR3 covers 15 residues. Next came a second PCR, run for about 7 to 12 cycles, which used a sample-barcoded 5' primer along with a J-beta primer mix. TCRdb passed the 5' RACE reads through MiXCR, listing each CDR3 protein once. The sample lists about 680,000 distinct CDR3 sequences, roughly 49% occurring once. This clonotype was picked up a small number of times. V is TRBV12-3 or TRBV12-4 and J is TRBJ2-7; 8 bases agree with TRBD2. Sequenced: blood. The sequence was collected from a woman aged 60-75 years in good health. This chain's CDR3 is CASSSYSGITYEQYF. The DNA of the CDR3 is TGTGCCAGCAGCTCCTATAGCGGGATAACCTACGAGCAGTACTTC.